One sample yielded the 29 T cell receptor beta chains listed below, sequenced in a study of blood T cell repertoires in COVID-19. Using immunoSEQ multiplex PCR, the repertoire was profiled, and TCRdb retains in-frame clones only, with some absent. This table holds over 200,000 clones, nearly 90% found once. Sequenced sample: PBMCs or T cells enriched from blood (not recorded which). All receptors derive from a man between 25 and 39 years old who had been exposed to COVID-19.

This clone was counted a few times. J is TRBJ1-1 and V is TRBV27, with a weak D call TRBD1 (5 bases). The CDR3 sequence is 14 residues long. The V gene's germline CDR1 is MNHEY and CDR2 SMNVEV (reference sequence). Deletions cut 0 bases from V and 7 bases from J, with 12 bases between. For the CDR3, the DNA is TGTGCCAGCAGTTTATCTGGGGGGACCTATGAAGCTTTCTTT. Translated: CASSLSGGTYEAFF.

This chain links TRBV11-2 with TRBJ1-6, with 7 bases matching TRBD1. CDR1 and CDR2 (germline): SGHAT, FQNNGV. Trimming removed 1 base from V and 9 bases from J; junction bases left unmatched: 9. This CDR3 has 16 residues. CDR3 loop: CASSLVTGSGFSPLHF. In nucleotides, the CDR3 is TGTGCCAGCAGCTTAGTGACAGGGAGTGGTTTTTCACCCCTCCACTTT.

Notes on this clone: A junction end diverges from the germline sequence, so it may reflect a read error. This chain connects TRBV4-1 to TRBJ1-5; 7 bases line up with TRBD1. This CDR3 spans 14 amino acids. Germline assignment: CDR1 MGHRA and CDR2 YSYEKL. CDR3 sequence (DNA): TGCGCCAGCAGCCAGACCCGGGACAGAAAACCTCTCCTATTT. Protein product: CASSQTRDRKPLLF.

The rearrangement joins TRBV27 to TRBJ1-2, with a tentative D call TRBD1 (5 bases). From germline, CDR1 is MNHEY and CDR2 SMNVEV (reference sequence). V was cut by 4 bases and J by 8 bases, with 14 bases left in between. The CDR3 runs 13 residues. The CDR3 DNA follows: TGTGCCAGCAGTTCGTGGAGAACAGGAGGCTACACCTTC. Translated, it gives CASSSWRTGGYTF.

The chain has TRBV27 and TRBJ1-5, with D unresolved. Germline-derived CDR1 and CDR2 are MNHEY and SMNVEV (reference sequence). The CDR3 has 16 residues. The V end lost 0 bases, the J end lost 0 bases, and 9 bases lay between the germline ends. DNA of the CDR3: TGTGCCAGCAGTTTATCGGTACGGTATAGCAATCAGCCCCAGCATTTT. Its protein is CASSLSVRYSNQPQHF.

In its sample, this clone was seen a few times. The CDR3 sequence is CASSTRDRGNTGELFF. For the CDR3, the DNA is TGTGCCAGCAGCACCCGGGACAGGGGGAACACCGGGGAGCTGTTTTTT. The rearrangement uses TRBV3-1 (or the pseudogene TRBV3-2) and TRBJ2-2, with 10 bases identical to TRBD1. Trimming took 5 bases from V and 1 from J; bases not matched to a gene: 4. The CDR3 sequence is 16 residues long. Germline V gives CDR1 LGHDT, CDR2 YNNKEL (reference sequence).

The chain combines TRBV18 with TRBJ1-6, with D possibly being TRBD1 (6 bases). Germline-derived CDR1 and CDR2 are KGHSH and LQKENI. The CDR3 runs to 13 residues. Deletions cut 7 bases from V and 10 bases from J, with 14 bases between. The CDR3 loop is CASYSGAKSPLHF. CDR3 in DNA: TGTGCCAGCTATTCAGGGGCTAAATCACCCCTCCACTTT.

The chain is built from TRBV7-8 and TRBJ2-1, with a weak D call TRBD1 (6 bases). This CDR3 region has 19 residues. The V gene's germline CDR1 is SGHVS and CDR2 FQNEAQ. The V and J ends lost 5 bases and 5 bases respectively, with 28 bases between them. CDR3 bases: TGTGCCAGCAGCCCCCAGAGGGGGATTAGCATTCGACCCCACAATGAGCAGTTCTTC. Protein sequence: CASSPQRGISIRPHNEQFF.

The chain employs TRBV7-9 and TRBJ2-7; 8 bases align to TRBD1. The V gene's germline CDR1 is SEHNR and CDR2 FQNEAQ (reference sequence). With 4 bases clipped from V and 3 bases from J, the junction kept 8 bases outside the gene matches. CDR3 length equals 15 residues. CDR3 sequence (DNA): TGTGCCAGCAGCTACTCCGGGACAGGCATCTACGAGCAGTACTTC. Its protein is CASSYSGTGIYEQYF.

As regards this clone: Other nucleotide sequences in the sample specify the same CDR3. This sequence joins TRBV6-5 and TRBJ2-7, with D possibly being TRBD1 (5 bases). CDR1 is MNHEY, CDR2 SVGAGI, per germline. The CDR3 is 12 residues long. Trimming removed 6 bases from V and 1 base from J, with 7 bases in between. The CDR3 here is CASSQGSYEQYF. The CDR3 region has the DNA TGTGCCAGCAGCCAGGGTTCCTACGAGCAGTACTTC.

This clone was counted ten times or more. The chain employs TRBV6-2 or TRBV6-3 and TRBJ2-7; perhaps TRBD1 as D (5 bases). The V gene's germline CDR1 is MNHEY and CDR2 SVGEGT. V was shortened by 2 bases and J by 2 bases, with 13 bases between the two germline ends. The length of the CDR3 is 15 residues. The CDR3 region is CASSYATEVPYEQYF. DNA of the CDR3: TGTGCCAGCAGTTACGCGACAGAAGTACCCTACGAGCAGTACTTC.

This chain connects TRBV29-1 to TRBJ1-2; TRBD1 aligns across 9 bases. V was pared by 1 base and J by 7 bases, with 10 bases of the junction left unmatched. This CDR3 region has 15 residues. Germline loops: CDR1 SQVTM, CDR2 ANQGSEA. CDR3 in amino acids: CSVEVPGQGTGGYTF. The CDR3 nucleotides read TGCAGCGTTGAAGTCCCGGGACAGGGAACGGGTGGCTACACCTTC.

The chain recombines TRBV29-1 with TRBJ2-3; maybe TRBD1 (6 bases). Germline CDR1 is SQVTM and CDR2 is ANQGSEA. V was shortened by 5 bases and J by 3 bases, with 6 bases between the two germline ends. The CDR3 is 11 amino acids. The CDR3 nucleotides read TGCAGCGTTACAGGGACAGATACGCAGTATTTT. It codes for CSVTGTDTQYF.

The chain couples TRBV29-1 to TRBJ2-1; 9 bases agree with TRBD1. The junction had 5 bases not matched to a gene; V was cut back by 0 bases and J by 5 bases. Germline V gives CDR1 SQVTM, CDR2 ANQGSEA. The CDR3 consists of 15 residues. In DNA, the CDR3 is TGCAGCGTTGAAGATCATGGGACAGGGAACAATGAGCAGTTCTTC. This encodes CSVEDHGTGNNEQFF.

The rearrangement uses TRBV19 and TRBJ1-1; the D gene is possibly TRBD1 (6 bases). This CDR3 has 13 amino acids. V lost 7 bases and J lost 6, with 15 bases in between. Germline V lookup: CDR1 LNHDA, CDR2 SQIVND (reference sequence). Here the CDR3 DNA reads TGTGCCAGTATGGAACAGGGATGGGCTGAAGCTTTCTTT. It translates to CASMEQGWAEAFF.

This sequence joins TRBV7-5 and TRBJ2-1; no check of the table's D call, TRBD2, against the DNA was made. TRBV7-5 is a listed pseudogene. This CDR3 region has 15 residues. The CDR3: CVRSLIVAGVREQFF. CDR3 coding DNA: TGTGTCAGAAGCTTAATCGTAGCGGGGGTCCGTGAGCAGTTCTTC.

This clone occurred once. The chain combines TRBV19 with TRBJ1-4; TRBD1 matches 7 bases. The CDR3 extends over 14 amino acids. The germline gives CDR1 LNHDA, CDR2 SQIVND (reference sequence). Losses at the gene ends were 5 bases for V and 11 bases for J; bases not matched to a gene: 11. DNA of the CDR3: TGTGCCAGTAGTTCGACAGGGCGGTTGGATAAACTGTTTTTT. Amino acids: CASSSTGRLDKLFF.

This chain joins TRBV29-1 and TRBJ2-7; D possibly corresponds to TRBD1 (6 bases). Germline V CDR1 and CDR2: SQVTM, ANQGSEA. Trimming removed 5 bases at V and 2 bases at J, with 10 bases between. The CDR3 has 12 residues. The DNA of the CDR3 is TGCAGCGTTATGGGGGCCCCCTACGAGCAGTACTTC. Protein sequence: CSVMGAPYEQYF.

V is TRBV12-3 or TRBV12-4 and J is TRBJ2-3; D is uncertain. The length of the CDR3 is 12 residues. V lost 6 bases to trimming and J lost 3 bases, with 7 bases between them. This CDR3 reads CASSPTTDTQYF. CDR3 nucleotides: TGTGCCAGCAGCCCTACGACAGATACGCAGTATTTT.

The J gene is TRBJ1-1, the V gene TRBV6-5; possibly TRBD1 for D (6 bases). CDR1 is MNHEY, CDR2 SVGAGI, per germline. This CDR3 has 15 amino acids. Trimming cost V 6 bases and J 2 bases, with 16 bases left between them. The CDR3 sequence: CASRSPAGGNTEAFF. The CDR3 nucleotides are TGTGCCAGCAGATCCCCAGCGGGGGGCAACACTGAAGCTTTCTTT.

The chain has TRBV7-6 and TRBJ2-7; 10 bases align to TRBD2. From germline, CDR1 is SGHVS and CDR2 FNYEAQ. This CDR3 spans 15 amino acids. The V and J ends lost 4 bases and 3 bases, in that order; junction bases with no gene match: 6. The CDR3 here is CASSSVSGGGYEQYF. CDR3 coding DNA: TGTGCCAGCAGCTCGGTCAGCGGGGGGGGCTACGAGCAGTACTTC.

The chain recombines TRBV3-1 (or the pseudogene TRBV3-2) with TRBJ2-1, with a weak D call TRBD2 (5 bases). The CDR3 runs 15 residues. V dropped 1 base and J dropped 7 bases, with 14 bases sitting between them. Germline lookup yields CDR1 LGHDT and CDR2 YNNKEL (reference sequence). Here the CDR3 reads CASSQARGRENEQFF. In nucleotides, the CDR3 is TGTGCCAGCAGCCAAGCTCGGGGTCGGGAAAATGAGCAGTTCTTC.

This clone was seen just once. The rearrangement joins TRBV19 to TRBJ1-1, with TRBD1 identical over 7 bases. This CDR3 spans 16 amino acids. Trimming took 5 bases from V and 6 from J; bases not matched to a gene: 15. CDR1 and CDR2 (germline): LNHDA, SQIVND (reference sequence). CDR3 residues: CASSARTGMRSAEAFF. In DNA form, the CDR3 reads TGTGCCAGTAGTGCCCGGACAGGAATGAGGAGTGCTGAAGCTTTCTTT.

This chain connects TRBV11-3 to TRBJ1-1; TRBD1 agrees at 7 bases. The J segment lost 6 bases and the V segment lost 3 bases, leaving 4 bases of the junction unmatched. From germline, CDR1 is SGHNT and CDR2 YENEEA. This CDR3 comprises 13 residues. The CDR3 spells CASSFDRVSEAFF. The CDR3 DNA follows: TGTGCCAGCAGCTTCGACAGGGTGTCTGAAGCTTTCTTT.

This clone was seen just once. The V and J genes are TRBV4-1 and TRBJ1-5; D uncertain. Per the germline V gene, CDR1 is MGHRA and CDR2 is YSYEKL. The ends were cut back, 3 bases at V and 4 bases at J, with 13 bases in the middle. The CDR3 has 15 residues. CDR3 amino acids: CASSQARKENQPQHF. The CDR3 DNA follows: TGCGCCAGCAGCCAGGCGCGGAAGGAAAATCAGCCCCAGCATTTT.

V is TRBV7-2 and J is TRBJ2-1; 9 nucleotides match TRBD2. Germline V gene lookup returns CDR1 SGHTA and CDR2 FQGNSA. CDR3 length equals 16 residues. J gave up 6 bases and V 1 base, and 7 bases lay outside the gene matches. The CDR3 DNA reads TGTGCCAGCAGCTTAGATCGGCGGGGGGGCAGCAATGAGCAGTTCTTC. It yields the protein CASSLDRRGGSNEQFF.

V usage is TRBV6-4 and J usage is TRBJ2-1; TRBD2 matches at 7 bases. This CDR3 comprises 14 residues. The germline gives CDR1 MRHNA, CDR2 SNTAGT. V shed 4 bases, J shed 9 bases, and the junction held 9 bases outside the gene matches. Here the CDR3 reads CASSVREGDGEQFF. The DNA for the CDR3 is TGTGCCAGCAGTGTCAGGGAGGGAGACGGTGAGCAGTTCTTC.

The genes are TRBV15 and TRBJ2-1; D possibly corresponds to TRBD2 (6 bases). CDR1 and CDR2 (germline): LNHNV, YYDKDF (reference sequence). Trimming took off 0 bases at V and 8 bases at J, with 20 bases between the two ends. This CDR3 is built from 17 residues. DNA of the CDR3: TGTGCCACCAGCAGAGAGCTGGGTACTAGCTTACTCGATGAGCAGTTCTTC. Translated, it gives CATSRELGTSLLDEQFF.

In this sample, this clone turned up once. The chain links TRBV12-5 to TRBJ2-3; possibly TRBD2 for D (6 bases). Deletions cut 2 bases from V and 10 bases from J, with 19 bases between. The germline V gene encodes CDR1 LGHNT and CDR2 FRNRAP. The CDR3 is made up of 15 amino acids. Here the CDR3 reads CASGLFGRPGGAQYF. CDR3 coding DNA: TGTGCTAGTGGTTTGTTCGGCCGGCCCGGGGGTGCGCAGTATTTT.